The clone carrying this T cell receptor (beta chain) was seen ten or more times. The sample is drawn from a study of regulatory T cells in long-lasting Graves disease. Sequencing libraries for TCR beta were prepared with iRepertoire HTBI primers and Arm-PCR of CDR3 regions. TCRdb independently ran MiXCR on the multiplex PCR reads; one entry per CDR3 protein. The sample carries some 330,000 distinct CDR3 sequences, over 9.5% recorded once. The CDR3 has 13 residues. With V trimmed by 6 bases and J by 5 bases, 5 bases remained unmatched. Germline V CDR1 and CDR2: SEHNR, FQNEAQ (reference sequence). Time point given: newly diagnosed GD, antithyroid drugs for less than 3 months. The TCR library was prepared using RNA isolated from PBMCs. These data were also reused for a study on T cells in Graves' hyperthyroidism and ophthalmopathy.

The genes are TRBV7-9 and TRBJ1-1, with 8 positions matching TRBD1. This TCR derives from a woman younger than 30 with Graves disease. The sample in question was peripheral blood mononuclear cells (PBMCs), obtained at new diagnosis, from a patient treated with antithyroid drugs. The chain's CDR3 is CASRQTGDTEAFF. The CDR3 nucleotides read TGTGCCAGCAGACAGACAGGGGATACTGAAGCTTTCTTT.